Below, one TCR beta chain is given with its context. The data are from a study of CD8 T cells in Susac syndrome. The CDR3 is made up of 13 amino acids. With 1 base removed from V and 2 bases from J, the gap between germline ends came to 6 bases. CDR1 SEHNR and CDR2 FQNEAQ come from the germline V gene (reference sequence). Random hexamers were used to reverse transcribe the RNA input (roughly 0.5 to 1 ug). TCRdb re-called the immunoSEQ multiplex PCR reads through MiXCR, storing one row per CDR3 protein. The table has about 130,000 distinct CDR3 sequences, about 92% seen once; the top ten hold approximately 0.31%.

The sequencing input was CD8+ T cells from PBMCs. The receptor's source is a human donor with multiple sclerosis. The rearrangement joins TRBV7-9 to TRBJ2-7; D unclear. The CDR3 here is CASSLVGAYEQYF. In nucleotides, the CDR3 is TGTGCCAGCAGCTTAGTAGGCGCCTACGAGCAGTACTTC.